This TCR beta chain was recovered during a study of blood T cell repertoires in COVID-19. Turning to the study itself: Samples of COVID-19 (acute and convalescent) were obtained from the United States, Italy and Spain.

As processed by the authors: Reference gene primer amplification gave nucleated cell count estimates. TCRdb's table, derived via immunoSEQ multiplex PCR, lists solely in-frame clones and lacks some. The DNA was the basis for D and trimming; V, J and clone size are from that table. The profile shows roughly 180,000 clones, 80% of them singletons. The germline V and J ends were trimmed by 4 bases and 3 bases, with 14 bases remaining between them. The CDR3 is 15 amino acids. Germline CDR1 is SGDLS and CDR2 is YYNGEE. The sample consisted of PBMCs or T cells enriched from blood (not recorded which). The TCR was taken from a man aged 55 to 69 who had been exposed to COVID-19. The V gene is TRBV9, the J gene TRBJ1-3; unclear D gene. The CDR3 bases are TGTGCCAGCAGCCCCGGGAGTTTGGTTGGAAACACCATATATTTT. It specifies CASSPGSLVGNTIYF.